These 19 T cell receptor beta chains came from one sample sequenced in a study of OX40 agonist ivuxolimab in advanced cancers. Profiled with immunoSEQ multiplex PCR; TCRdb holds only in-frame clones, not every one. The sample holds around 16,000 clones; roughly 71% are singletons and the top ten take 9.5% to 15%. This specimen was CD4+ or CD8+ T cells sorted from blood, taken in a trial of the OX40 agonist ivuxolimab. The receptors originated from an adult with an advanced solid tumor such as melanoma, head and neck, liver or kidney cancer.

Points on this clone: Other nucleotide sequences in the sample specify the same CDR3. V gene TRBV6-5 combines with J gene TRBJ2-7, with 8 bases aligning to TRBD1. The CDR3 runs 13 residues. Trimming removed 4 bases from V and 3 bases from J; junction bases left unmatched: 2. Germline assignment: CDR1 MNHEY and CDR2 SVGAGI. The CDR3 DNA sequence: TGTGCCAGCAGTTTGGGACAGGTCTACGAGCAGTACTTC. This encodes CASSLGQVYEQYF.

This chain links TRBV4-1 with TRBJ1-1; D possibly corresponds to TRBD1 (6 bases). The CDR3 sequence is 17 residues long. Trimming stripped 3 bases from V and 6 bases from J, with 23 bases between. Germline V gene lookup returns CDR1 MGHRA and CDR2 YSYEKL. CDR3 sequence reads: CASSHLWYSPEGAEAFF. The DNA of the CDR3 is TGCGCCAGCAGCCATCTTTGGTACTCCCCCGAGGGGGCTGAAGCTTTCTTT.

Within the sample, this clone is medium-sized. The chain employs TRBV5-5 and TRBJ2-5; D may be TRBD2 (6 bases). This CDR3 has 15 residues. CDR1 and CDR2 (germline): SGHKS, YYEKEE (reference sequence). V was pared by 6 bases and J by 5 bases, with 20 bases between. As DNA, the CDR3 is TGTGCCAGCACCAGGTGGGGGGAAGCGACGGAGACCCAGTACTTC. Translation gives CASTRWGEATETQYF.

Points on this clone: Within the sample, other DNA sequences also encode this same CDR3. In DNA, the CDR3 is TGTGCCAGCAGCTTGGGTAGGGGGAAGGGGGAAGAGCAGTACTTC. Amino acid sequence: CASSLGRGKGEEQYF. The chain couples TRBV5-6 to TRBJ2-7; a possible D gene is TRBD1 (6 bases). Trimming stripped 0 bases from V and 7 bases from J, with 17 bases between. The V gene's germline CDR1 is SGHDT and CDR2 YYEEEE. The CDR3 is 15 amino acids.

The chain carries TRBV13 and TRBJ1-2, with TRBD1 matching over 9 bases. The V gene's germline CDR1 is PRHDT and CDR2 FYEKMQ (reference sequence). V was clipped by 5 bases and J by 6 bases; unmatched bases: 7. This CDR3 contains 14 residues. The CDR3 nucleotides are TGTGCCAGCAGCGCCGACAGGGGGATAGATGGCTACACCTTC. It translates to CASSADRGIDGYTF.

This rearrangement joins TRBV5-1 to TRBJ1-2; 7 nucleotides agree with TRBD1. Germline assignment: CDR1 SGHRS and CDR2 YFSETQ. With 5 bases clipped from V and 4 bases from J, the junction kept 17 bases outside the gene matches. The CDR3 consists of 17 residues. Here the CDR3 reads CASSPRQGSSTVYGYTF. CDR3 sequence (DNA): TGCGCCAGCAGTCCGAGACAGGGTTCTTCTACCGTCTATGGCTACACCTTC.

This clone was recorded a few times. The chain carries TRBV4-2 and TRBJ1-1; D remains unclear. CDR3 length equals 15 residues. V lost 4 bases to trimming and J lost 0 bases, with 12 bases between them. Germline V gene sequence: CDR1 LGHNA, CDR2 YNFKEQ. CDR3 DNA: TGTGCCAGCAGCCCTACCGGATTCATGAACACTGAAGCTTTCTTT. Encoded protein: CASSPTGFMNTEAFF.

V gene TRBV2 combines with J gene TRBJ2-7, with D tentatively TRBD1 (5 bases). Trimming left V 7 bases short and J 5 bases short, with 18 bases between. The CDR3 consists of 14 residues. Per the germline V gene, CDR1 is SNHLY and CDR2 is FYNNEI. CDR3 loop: CASTASYRSDEQYF. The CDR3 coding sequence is TGTGCCAGCACTGCATCCTACAGGAGCGACGAGCAGTACTTC.

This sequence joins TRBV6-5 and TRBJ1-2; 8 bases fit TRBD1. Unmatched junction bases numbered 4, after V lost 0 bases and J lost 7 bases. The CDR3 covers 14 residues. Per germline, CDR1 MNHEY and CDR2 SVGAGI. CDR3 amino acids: CASSYSAGGSGYTF. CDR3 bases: TGTGCCAGCAGTTACTCCGCAGGGGGCTCTGGCTACACCTTC.

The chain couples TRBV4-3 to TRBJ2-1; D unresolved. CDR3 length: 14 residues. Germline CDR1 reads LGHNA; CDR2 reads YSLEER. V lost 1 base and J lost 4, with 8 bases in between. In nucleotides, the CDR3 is TGCGCCAGCAGCCAAGTAAGCCGATACAATGAGCAGTTCTTC. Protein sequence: CASSQVSRYNEQFF.

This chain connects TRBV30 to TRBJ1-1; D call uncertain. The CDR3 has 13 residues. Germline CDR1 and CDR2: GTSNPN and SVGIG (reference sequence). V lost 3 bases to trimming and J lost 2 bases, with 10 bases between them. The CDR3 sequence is CAWSPRENTEAFF. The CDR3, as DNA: TGTGCCTGGAGCCCAAGGGAAAACACTGAAGCTTTCTTT.

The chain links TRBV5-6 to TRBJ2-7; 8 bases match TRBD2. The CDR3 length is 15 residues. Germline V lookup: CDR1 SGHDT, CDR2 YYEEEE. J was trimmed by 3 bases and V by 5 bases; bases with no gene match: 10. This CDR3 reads CASRRGGAPDYEQYF. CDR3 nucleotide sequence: TGTGCCAGCAGACGGGGGGGCGCTCCCGACTACGAGCAGTACTTC.

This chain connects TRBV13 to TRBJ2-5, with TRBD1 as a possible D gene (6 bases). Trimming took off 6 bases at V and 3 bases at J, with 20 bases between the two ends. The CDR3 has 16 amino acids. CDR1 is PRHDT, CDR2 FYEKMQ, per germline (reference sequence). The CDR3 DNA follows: TGTGCCAGCAGAGATACAGGGTTGTCGGACAAAGAGACCCAGTACTTC. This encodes CASRDTGLSDKETQYF.

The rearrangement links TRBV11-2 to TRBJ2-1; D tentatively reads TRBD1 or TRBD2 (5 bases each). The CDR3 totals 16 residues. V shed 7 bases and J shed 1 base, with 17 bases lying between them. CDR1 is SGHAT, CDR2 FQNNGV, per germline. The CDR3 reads CASNLGLAFSYNEQFF. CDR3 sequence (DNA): TGTGCCAGCAACTTGGGGCTAGCATTTTCCTACAATGAGCAGTTCTTC.

As DNA, the CDR3 is TGCGCCAGCAGCCCGGATAGCTCCTACGAGCAGTACTTC. Its translation: CASSPDSSYEQYF. The chain is built from TRBV4-3 and TRBJ2-7; D gene ambiguous. CDR1 and CDR2 (germline): LGHNA, YSLEER. V was cut by 4 bases and J by 0 bases, with 7 bases left in between. The CDR3 is 13 amino acids.

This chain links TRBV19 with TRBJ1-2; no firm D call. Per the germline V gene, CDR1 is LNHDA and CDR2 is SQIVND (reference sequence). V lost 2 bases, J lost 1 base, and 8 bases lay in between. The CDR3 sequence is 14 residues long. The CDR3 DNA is TGTGCCAGTAGTATATTTGGGTTTAACTATGGCTACACCTTC. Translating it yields CASSIFGFNYGYTF. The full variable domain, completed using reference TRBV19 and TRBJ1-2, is DGGITQSPKYLFRKEGQNVTLSCEQNLNHDAMYWYRQDPGQGLRLIYYSQIVNDFQKGDIAEGYSVSREKKESFPLTVTSAQKNPTAFYLCASSIFGFNYGYTFGSGTRLTVV.

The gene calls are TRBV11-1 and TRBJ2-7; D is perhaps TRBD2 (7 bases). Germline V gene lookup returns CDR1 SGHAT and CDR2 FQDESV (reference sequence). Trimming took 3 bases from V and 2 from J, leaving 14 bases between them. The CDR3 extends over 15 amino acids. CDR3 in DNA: TGTGCCAGCAGCTTGACAGGCGGGGGTACCTACGAGCAGTACTTC. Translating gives CASSLTGGGTYEQYF.

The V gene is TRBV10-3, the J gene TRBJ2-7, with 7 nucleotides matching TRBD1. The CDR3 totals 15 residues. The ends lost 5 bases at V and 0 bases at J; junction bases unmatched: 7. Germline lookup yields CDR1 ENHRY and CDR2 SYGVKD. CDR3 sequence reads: CAISPGQALSYEQYF. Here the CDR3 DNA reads TGTGCCATCAGTCCCGGACAGGCCCTCTCCTACGAGCAGTACTTC.

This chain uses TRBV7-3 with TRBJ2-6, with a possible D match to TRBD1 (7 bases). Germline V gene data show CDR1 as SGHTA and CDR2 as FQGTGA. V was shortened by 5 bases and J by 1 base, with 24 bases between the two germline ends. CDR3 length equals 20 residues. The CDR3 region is CASSRRGQLPTESGANVLTF. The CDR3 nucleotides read TGTGCCAGCAGCCGGAGGGGGCAGCTACCAACCGAATCTGGGGCCAACGTCCTGACTTTC.